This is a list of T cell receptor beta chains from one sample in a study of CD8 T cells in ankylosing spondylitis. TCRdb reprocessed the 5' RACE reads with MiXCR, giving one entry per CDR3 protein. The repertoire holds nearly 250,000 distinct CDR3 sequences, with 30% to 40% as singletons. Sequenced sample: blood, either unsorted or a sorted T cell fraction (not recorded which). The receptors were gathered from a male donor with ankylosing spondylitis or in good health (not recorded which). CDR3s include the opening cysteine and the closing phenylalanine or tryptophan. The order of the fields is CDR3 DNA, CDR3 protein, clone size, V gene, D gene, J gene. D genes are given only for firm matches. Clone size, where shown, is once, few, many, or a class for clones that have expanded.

TGCGCCAGCAGTCCCTTGATTAGCACAGATACGCAGTATTTT	CASSPLISTDTQYF	few	TRBV10-2	NA	TRBJ2-3
TGTGCCAGCAGCCGACTAGCTCTTAATCCCGAGCAGTACTTC	CASSRLALNPEQYF	few	TRBV12-3/TRBV12-4	TRBD2	TRBJ2-7
TGTGCCAGCAGGCCGGGGACAGCAATACAGTACTTC	CASRPGTAIQYF	once	TRBV28	TRBD1	TRBJ2-5
TGTGCCAGCAGCCAACCCGGCAATCAGCCCCAGCATTTT	CASSQPGNQPQHF	few	TRBV7-9	NA	TRBJ1-5
TGCAGTGTCCCGGGACAGTATAATTCACCCCTCCACTTT	CSVPGQYNSPLHF	many	TRBV20-1	TRBD1	TRBJ1-6
TGCAGTGCCCCGCGGGGTGACCGCGCGCAGTATTTT	CSAPRGDRAQYF	NA	TRBV20-1	NA	TRBJ2-3
TGCAGTGCTCGCTCGGGGACCACAGATACGCAGTATTTT	CSARSGTTDTQYF	few	TRBV20-1	NA	TRBJ2-3
TGCGCCAGCGCCACGGGGTTCCACAATGAGCAGTTCTTC	CASATGFHNEQFF	NA	TRBV5-1	NA	TRBJ2-1
TGCGCCAGCAGACAGGAACAAGATACGCAGTATTTT	CASRQEQDTQYF	many	TRBV5-1	NA	TRBJ2-3
TGCAGTGCTAGAGCCCCGGGACAGGGGACCGAGCAGTACTTC	CSARAPGQGTEQYF	few	TRBV20-1	TRBD1	TRBJ2-7
TGTGCCAGCAGCCGGGACAGGGGCCAAGAGACCCAGTACTTC	CASSRDRGQETQYF	few	TRBV7-2	TRBD1	TRBJ2-5
TGTGCCAGCAGTTACGGCAGGGTAGGGACCCAGTACTTC	CASSYGRVGTQYF	NA	TRBV6-5	NA	TRBJ2-5
TGCAGTGCTAGGGATACTGCACGGGGGGGTGGGCAGAATGAGCAGTTCTTC	CSARDTARGGGQNEQFF	few	TRBV20-1	TRBD2	TRBJ2-1
TGCGCCAGCAGCCAAGATCCCCCCCAGGAAAGCTCCTACAATGAGCAGTTCTTC	CASSQDPPQESSYNEQFF	NA	TRBV4-1	NA	TRBJ2-1
TGTGCCACCAGCAGAAACAGGGGGCTGGACAATGAGCAGTTCTTC	CATSRNRGLDNEQFF	NA	TRBV15	TRBD1	TRBJ2-1
TGCAGTGCTAGCATCCTTAACTATGGCTACACCTTC	CSASILNYGYTF	NA	TRBV20-1	NA	TRBJ1-2
TGTGCCAGCAGCCAATTTGGGGAGCAGTTCTTC	CASSQFGEQFF	once	TRBV14	NA	TRBJ2-1
TGTGCCAGCAGCGCCTATGGCTACACCTTC	CASSAYGYTF	few	TRBV6-1	NA	TRBJ1-2
TGCAGCGTATTCCCAGGGGGCACCGGGGAGCTGTTTTTT	CSVFPGGTGELFF	NA	TRBV29-1	TRBD1	TRBJ2-2
TGCAGCGTTGAAAACGGATTTGACAATGAGCAGTTCTTC	CSVENGFDNEQFF	few	TRBV29-1	NA	TRBJ2-1
TGCAGCGTTGTACTAAGGAATGAGCAGTTCTTC	CSVVLRNEQFF	NA	TRBV29-1	NA	TRBJ2-1
TGTGCCAGCAGCTTAGCCCGTTGGACTAGCGCAGTCTACAATGAGCAGTTCTTC	CASSLARWTSAVYNEQFF	few	TRBV7-8	TRBD2	TRBJ2-1
TGTGCCAGCAGTTGGCAGGGGCATACCGGGACAGGGAGCTACGAGCAGTACTTC	CASSWQGHTGTGSYEQYF	NA	TRBV12-3/TRBV12-4	TRBD1	TRBJ2-7
TGTGCCAGCAGATCGGGACAGGGCCACAATGAGCAGTTCTTC	CASRSGQGHNEQFF	NA	TRBV12-3/TRBV12-4	TRBD1	TRBJ2-1
TGTGCCAGCAGTTATGGTCCCGGAGGGTCCTACGAGCAGTACTTC	CASSYGPGGSYEQYF	few	TRBV6-2/TRBV6-3	NA	TRBJ2-7
TGTGCCAGCAGTTCGGAAGGCGGGGTCCCCTACGAGCAGTACTTC	CASSSEGGVPYEQYF	NA	TRBV12-3/TRBV12-4	NA	TRBJ2-7
TGTGCCATCAGTCGGGACGGACCGAGCTCCTACAATGAGCAGTTCTTC	CAISRDGPSSYNEQFF	NA	TRBV10-3	NA	TRBJ2-1
TGTGCCAGCAGCCTACCGGGAACAGGAGGGCAGTATTTT	CASSLPGTGGQYF	NA	TRBV7-9	NA	TRBJ2-3
TGTGCCACCAGCAGAGAGCGTCTCGGCAGCTCGAGCACAGATACGCAGTATTTT	CATSRERLGSSSTDTQYF	few	TRBV15	NA	TRBJ2-3
TGTGGCAGCAGCTTGGACTGGAGGGGTAGCACAGATACGCAGTATTTT	CGSSLDWRGSTDTQYF	NA	TRBV5-5	NA	TRBJ2-3
TGTGCCAGCAGCTTGACGATTGCGGGGGGGCAGTATTTT	CASSLTIAGGQYF	NA	TRBV5-5	TRBD2	TRBJ2-3
TGTGCCATCAGGCCCCCAGCGGGGGTATTGATCTTC	CAIRPPAGVLIF	few	TRBV10-3	TRBD2	TRBJ2-1
TGCAGTGCGAGGACACCGGGACAGGGCGATCTTGGGGCCAACGTCCTGACTTTC	CSARTPGQGDLGANVLTF	few	TRBV20-1	TRBD1	TRBJ2-6
TGCAGTGCTAACGACTGGAGGGCAAGAGAGGCCCAGTACTTC	CSANDWRAREAQYF	NA	TRBV20-1	NA	TRBJ2-5
TGTGCCAGCAGTTCAGGGGTGTACGAAAAACTGTTTTTT	CASSSGVYEKLFF	NA	TRBV28	NA	TRBJ1-4
TGTGCCAGCAGCTTGATCGGGTCCAACACTGAAGCTTTCTTT	CASSLIGSNTEAFF	NA	TRBV5-4	NA	TRBJ1-1
TGCGCCAGCAGCTTTCCCGGGGGAGGAGAGACCCAGTACTTC	CASSFPGGGETQYF	NA	TRBV5-1	NA	TRBJ2-5
TGTGCCAGCAGCGTTGTTGGTCAAGAGACCCAGTACTTC	CASSVVGQETQYF	NA	TRBV2	NA	TRBJ2-5
TGTGCCAGCAGCCCCATCGGGGGGGGGAGGGCCTACGAGCAGTACTTC	CASSPIGGGRAYEQYF	NA	TRBV11-2	TRBD2	TRBJ2-7
TGCAGTGCTAGGCGGTCCGACCACAACAATGAGCAGTTCTTC	CSARRSDHNNEQFF	NA	TRBV20-1	NA	TRBJ2-1
TGTGCCAGCAGCCGCGGAGAAGGCGCAGATACGCAGTATTTT	CASSRGEGADTQYF	few	TRBV6-1	NA	TRBJ2-3
TGTGCCAGCAGCCCCGTCTACGGCTATGGCTACACCTTC	CASSPVYGYGYTF	few	TRBV12-3/TRBV12-4	NA	TRBJ1-2
TGTGCCAGCAGTTACGGGGCGGGATTGGGCAATCAGCCCCAGCATTTT	CASSYGAGLGNQPQHF	NA	TRBV6-2/TRBV6-3	NA	TRBJ1-5
TGTGCCAGCAGTGCAACAGGGGGAGAGACCCAGTACTTC	CASSATGGETQYF	NA	TRBV27	TRBD1	TRBJ2-5
TGTGCCAGCAGCTCCAATCCGGGAGCAGAGGGAACTGAAGCTTTCTTT	CASSSNPGAEGTEAFF	NA	TRBV7-8	NA	TRBJ1-1
TGCGCCAGCAGCTTGGAGGCGGGACGAGGAAGATACAATGAGCAGTTCTTC	CASSLEAGRGRYNEQFF	few	TRBV5-1	NA	TRBJ2-1
TGTGCCAGCAACAACCAGGGCACTGAAGCTTTCTTT	CASNNQGTEAFF	NA	TRBV6-5	NA	TRBJ1-1